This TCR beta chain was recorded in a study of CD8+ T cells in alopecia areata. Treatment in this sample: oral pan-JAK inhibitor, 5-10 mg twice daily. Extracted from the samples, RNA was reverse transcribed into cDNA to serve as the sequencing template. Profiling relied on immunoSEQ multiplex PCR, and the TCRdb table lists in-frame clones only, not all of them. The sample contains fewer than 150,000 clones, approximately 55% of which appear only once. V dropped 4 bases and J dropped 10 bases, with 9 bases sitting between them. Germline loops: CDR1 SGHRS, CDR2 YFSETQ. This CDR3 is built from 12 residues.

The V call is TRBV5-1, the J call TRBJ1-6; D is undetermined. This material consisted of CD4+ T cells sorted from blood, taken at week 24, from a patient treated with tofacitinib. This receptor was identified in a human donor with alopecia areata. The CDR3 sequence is CASSDGLSPLHF. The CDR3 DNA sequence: TGCGCCAGCAGCGACGGACTCTCACCCCTCCACTTT.